The T cell receptor (beta chain) under discussion was sequenced for a study of blood T cell repertoires in COVID-19. Germline-derived CDR1 and CDR2 are SGDLS and YYNGEE. With 0 bases removed from V and 6 bases from J, the gap between germline ends came to 7 bases. The CDR3 length is 12 residues. This table comes from immunoSEQ multiplex PCR, and its TCRdb copy is limited to in-frame clones, with some not included. The sample yields under 150,000 clones, 75% to 90% seen once. This chain joins TRBV9 and TRBJ2-7; no reliable D call. Sequences were obtained from peripheral blood. This TCR was recovered from a woman between 50 and 59 years old with acute or convalescent COVID-19. The CDR3 region is CASSVDSGEQYF. The CDR3 bases are TGTGCCAGCAGCGTAGACTCCGGCGAGCAGTACTTC.